The TCR beta chain described here comes from a study of blood T cell repertoires in COVID-19. Study-level background: COVID-19 samples from acute and convalescent phases originated in the United States, Italy and Spain. T cells, B-cell-depleted T cells, or PBMCs provided the cDNA or gDNA that served as material.

This clone was detected a few times. Germline V CDR1 and CDR2: SGHRS, YFSETQ. The CDR3 spans 17 residues. V lost 4 bases to trimming and J lost 5 bases; unmatched junction nucleotides: 14. Per the study methods: It was from reference gene primer amplification that nucleated cell counts were estimated. Method: immunoSEQ multiplex PCR; TCRdb's copy keeps in-frame clones and lacks some. The V and J calls and clone size come from that table; D and trimming were worked out from the DNA. Here the sample spans roughly 3,500 clones, approximately 80% being singletons. V and J are TRBV5-1 and TRBJ2-1; TRBD1 matches at 8 bases. Sequences were obtained from peripheral blood. This clonotype was sampled from a human donor in a cohort sampled during active COVID-19. The DNA for the CDR3 is TGCGCCAGCAGCCTGGGCAATAGACAGGGGAGGAACAATGAGCAGTTCTTC. Its protein is CASSLGNRQGRNNEQFF.